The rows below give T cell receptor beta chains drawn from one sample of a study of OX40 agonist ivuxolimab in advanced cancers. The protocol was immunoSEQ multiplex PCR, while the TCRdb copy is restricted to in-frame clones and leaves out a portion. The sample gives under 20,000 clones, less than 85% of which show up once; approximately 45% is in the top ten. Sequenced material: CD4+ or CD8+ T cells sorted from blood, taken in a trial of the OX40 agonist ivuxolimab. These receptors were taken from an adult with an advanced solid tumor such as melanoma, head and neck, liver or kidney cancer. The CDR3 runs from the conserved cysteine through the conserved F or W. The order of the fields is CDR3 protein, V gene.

CDR3: CASSVGQGYGYTF
V: TRBV9

CDR3: CASSPVVQSNTDTQYF
V: TRBV4-3

CDR3: CASSDPQDRGLTGELFF
V: TRBV9

CDR3: CASSQPDFYEQYF
V: TRBV14

CDR3: CASSQEFRGYEQYF
V: TRBV4-1

CDR3: CASRSGSIVAGELFF
V: TRBV27

CDR3: CSVEGLAESSYNEQFF
V: TRBV29-1

CDR3: CASSSIAGASTDTQYF
V: TRBV7-2

CDR3: CASSPRSDLESYEQYF
V: TRBV7-9

CDR3: CSVLQGSYGYTF
V: TRBV29-1

CDR3: CASSLDRGPNHEAFF
V: TRBV11-2

CDR3: CASTPGSSYEQYF
V: TRBV7-9

CDR3: CASRGLPDEQYF
V: TRBV27

CDR3: CASSELSGGGTYETQYF
V: TRBV6-1

CDR3: CASSSDSSSTEAFF
V: TRBV7-2

CDR3: CASIIKKKGTEAFF
V: TRBV6-6

CDR3: CASSFDKPYGYTF
V: TRBV5-1

CDR3: CASSLGNEQFF
V: TRBV7-3

CDR3: CASRRKVLAGHSYEQYF
V: TRBV2

CDR3: CASSQVLSGVETQYF
V: TRBV14

CDR3: CASSLYTGNNQPQHF
V: TRBV5-6

CDR3: CASSFRGTRLTDTQYF
V: TRBV7-3

CDR3: CASSLGSSREQYF
V: TRBV9

CDR3: CASSLSRGAPYEQYF
V: TRBV27

CDR3: CASSVVGGKAGETQYF
V: TRBV9

CDR3: CASSLFRETRETQYF
V: TRBV7-9

CDR3: CASSSFRGIDEQFF
V: TRBV28

CDR3: CASSYDSSYNEQFF
V: TRBV6-1

CDR3: CASTSTGETQYF
V: TRBV5-1

CDR3: CSVFGQGNEQYF
V: TRBV29-1

CDR3: CASSLSLDRADTGELFF
V: TRBV27

CDR3: CASSDSYTPNTEAFF
V: TRBV5-6

CDR3: CASSLSSGPRIGQPGYTF
V: TRBV7-5

CDR3: CASMLDRADGYTF
V: TRBV28

CDR3: CASRSGVSQPQHF
V: TRBV7-9

CDR3: CASSPPVGSEPSYEQYF
V: TRBV7-2